The 25 T cell receptor beta chains in this list originate from one sample, sequenced in a study of siplizumab effects on memory and regulatory T cells. The repertoire was sequenced with immunoSEQ multiplex PCR; TCRdb's copy has only in-frame clones and lacks some. The data hold 100,000 or so clones, with under 95% observed a single time. The sequenced sample was Tregs sorted from blood. All receptors come from a human donor in good health.

The rearrangement uses TRBV11-2 and TRBJ2-7, with a possible D match to TRBD1 (7 bases). The V gene lost 2 bases and the J gene lost 5 bases, with 16 bases spanning the gap. Per germline, CDR1 SGHAT and CDR2 FQNNGV. CDR3 size: 15 residues. CDR3 region: CASSLRAGRGNEQYF. CDR3 bases: TGTGCCAGCAGCTTAAGAGCGGGCAGGGGGAACGAGCAGTACTTC.

This chain joins TRBV6-5 and TRBJ1-1, with D uncertain. The CDR3 is 12 amino acids. Trimming removed 5 bases at V and 8 bases at J, with 12 bases between. CDR1 is MNHEY, CDR2 SVGAGI, per germline. The CDR3 protein is CASSQYGGEAFF. The CDR3 nucleotides read TGTGCCAGCAGTCAATACGGTGGAGAAGCTTTCTTT.

The CDR3 coding sequence is TGTGCCAGCCTAGACAGGGCCGGGACCGGGGAGCTGTTTTTT. Its protein product is CASLDRAGTGELFF. V gene TRBV19 combines with J gene TRBJ2-2; 7 positions agree with TRBD1. The length of the CDR3 is 14 residues. Trimming took 9 bases from V and 5 from J; bases not matched to a gene: 9. Per the germline V gene, CDR1 is LNHDA and CDR2 is SQIVND (reference sequence).

The gene calls are TRBV6-5 and TRBJ1-2; perhaps TRBD1 as D (6 bases). There are 13 residues in the CDR3. V gave up 7 bases and J gave up 6 bases, with 15 bases separating them. The germline gives CDR1 MNHEY, CDR2 SVGAGI. In DNA form, the CDR3 reads TGTGCCAGCATTAAAGCAACAGGGAATGGCTACACCTTC. Its protein is CASIKATGNGYTF.

This sequence joins TRBV18 and TRBJ1-4; maybe TRBD1 (5 bases). CDR1 is KGHSH, CDR2 LQKENI, per germline. CDR3 length equals 15 residues. V dropped 4 bases and J dropped 4 bases, with 13 bases sitting between them. DNA for the CDR3: TGTGCCAGCTCACAAGGAAGAGGGGTTAATGAAAAACTGTTTTTT. Residues: CASSQGRGVNEKLFF.

The rearrangement uses TRBV19 and TRBJ1-2; D gene uncertain. V was cut by 6 bases and J by 8 bases, with 13 bases left in between. Germline V gives CDR1 LNHDA, CDR2 SQIVND (reference sequence). The CDR3 loop spans 12 amino acids. In DNA form, the CDR3 reads TGTGCCAGTAGCGAGGGAAGATACGGCTACACCTTC. Translation gives CASSEGRYGYTF.

This chain links TRBV18 with TRBJ2-7; D might be TRBD2 (6 bases). The CDR3 spans 14 residues. Per the germline V gene, CDR1 is KGHSH and CDR2 is LQKENI. With 3 bases removed from V and 6 bases from J, the gap between germline ends came to 15 bases. CDR3 residues: CASSPMEGAGEQYF. The CDR3 DNA reads TGTGCCAGCTCACCCATGGAGGGCGCCGGCGAGCAGTACTTC.

The genes are TRBV2 and TRBJ1-2, with D uncertain. This CDR3 comprises 15 residues. V was shortened by 4 bases and J by 4 bases, with 16 bases between the two germline ends. From germline, CDR1 is SNHLY and CDR2 FYNNEI. The CDR3 spells CASSARPWSFYGYTF. Written as DNA, the CDR3 is TGTGCCAGCAGTGCCCGTCCATGGTCCTTCTATGGCTACACCTTC.

Concerning this clone: The same CDR3 is also encoded by other DNA sequences in this sample. This chain uses TRBV5-1 with TRBJ2-7; D ambiguous. Germline-derived CDR1 and CDR2 are SGHRS and YFSETQ. V lost 0 bases and J 4 bases, leaving 2 bases between the germline ends. The CDR3 has 11 residues. The CDR3 DNA follows: TGCGCCAGCAGCTTGGATTACGAGCAGTACTTC. Translated: CASSLDYEQYF.

The gene calls are TRBV2 and TRBJ2-1; D remains ambiguous. Trimming left V 7 bases short and J 4 bases short, with 11 bases between. This CDR3 comprises 13 residues. In germline, CDR1 is SNHLY, CDR2 FYNNEI. The CDR3 loop reads CASTRTRYNEQFF. The CDR3 bases are TGTGCCAGCACTAGGACCAGGTACAATGAGCAGTTCTTC.

The V gene is TRBV30, the J gene TRBJ2-5; TRBD2 agrees at 8 bases. The DNA end is more similar to TRBJ2-7, so the J call may be wrong. The CDR3 sequence is 14 residues long. Per the germline V gene, CDR1 is GTSNPN and CDR2 is SVGIG (reference sequence). The CDR3 coding sequence is TGTGCCTGGAGTGTCGGGGGGGAAATCCACGAGCAGTACTTC. Translation: CAWSVGGEIHEQYF.

The chain couples TRBV7-8 to TRBJ2-4, with 7 bases identical to TRBD1. Losses at the gene ends were 2 bases for V and 4 bases for J; bases not matched to a gene: 17. Germline loops: CDR1 SGHVS, CDR2 FQNEAQ. The CDR3 sequence is 19 residues long. The CDR3 sequence is CASSLPKNGTVRGKNIQYF. The CDR3 DNA follows: TGTGCCAGCAGCTTACCCAAAAACGGGACAGTGAGGGGAAAAAACATTCAGTACTTC.

The chain recombines TRBV6-5 with TRBJ1-2, with 7 bases aligning to TRBD1. Per the germline V gene, CDR1 is MNHEY and CDR2 is SVGAGI. CDR3 length: 12 amino acids. The V gene end was trimmed by 5 bases and the J gene end by 5 bases; junction bases not matched to a gene: 2. CDR3 coding DNA: TGTGCCAGCAGTCCACAGGGGTATGGCTACACCTTC. Translation gives CASSPQGYGYTF.

The chain couples TRBV27 to TRBJ2-7, with D possibly being TRBD1 (5 bases). Germline V gene sequence: CDR1 MNHEY, CDR2 SMNVEV (reference sequence). V gave up 6 bases and J gave up 2 bases, with 14 bases separating them. This CDR3 has 14 residues. Written as DNA, the CDR3 is TGTGCCAGCAGCCCCCAGACAGTTCCCTACGAGCAGTACTTC. Translation gives CASSPQTVPYEQYF.

This chain uses TRBV5-1 with TRBJ2-7, with D maybe TRBD1 (6 bases). Per the germline V gene, CDR1 is SGHRS and CDR2 is YFSETQ. The CDR3 sequence is 14 residues long. The ends were cut back, 4 bases at V and 3 bases at J, with 14 bases in the middle. In DNA, the CDR3 is TGCGCCAGCAGCCCCCTGACAGGAAACTACGAGCAGTACTTC. It specifies CASSPLTGNYEQYF.

This sequence joins TRBV1 and TRBJ2-3. TRBV1 is an annotated pseudogene. This CDR3 is built from 16 residues. CDR3 DNA sequence: TGCACCAGCAGCCAAGGCAAGAATTCTAGCACAGATACGCAGTATTTT. This translates into CTSSQGKNSSTDTQYF.

The chain uses TRBV5-1 and TRBJ2-3; 12 bases fit TRBD2. V lost 0 bases, J lost 1 base, and 9 bases stayed unmatched. The germline gives CDR1 SGHRS, CDR2 YFSETQ. This CDR3 comprises 19 residues. CDR3 sequence reads: CASSLGLAGVPSGTDTQYF. Here the CDR3 DNA reads TGCGCCAGCAGCTTGGGACTAGCGGGAGTGCCATCGGGCACAGATACGCAGTATTTT.

The gene calls are TRBV5-6 and TRBJ1-2; D gene ambiguous. V gave up 0 bases and J gave up 8 bases, with 5 bases separating them. Per the germline V gene, CDR1 is SGHDT and CDR2 is YYEEEE. This CDR3 spans 11 amino acids. In DNA, the CDR3 is TGTGCCAGCAGCTTGGTAGAGGGCTACACCTTC. Amino acid sequence: CASSLVEGYTF.

The chain uses TRBV28 and TRBJ1-3; unclear D gene. The V end lost 3 bases, the J end lost 7 bases, and 16 bases lay between the germline ends. The CDR3 runs 15 residues. Germline-derived CDR1 and CDR2 are MDHEN and SYDVKM. The CDR3: CASSFSGTLGNTIYF. The CDR3 DNA reads as TGTGCCAGCAGTTTCTCAGGCACCCTTGGGAACACCATATATTTT.

This rearrangement joins TRBV6-6 to TRBJ2-3; the D gene could be TRBD1 or TRBD2 (5 bases each). Germline V gives CDR1 MNHNY, CDR2 SVGAGI (reference sequence). The CDR3 length is 11 residues. V was cut by 11 bases and J by 2 bases, with 8 bases left in between. For the CDR3, the DNA is TGTGCCCACGGGACCACAGATACGCAGTATTTT. Translating it yields CAHGTTDTQYF.

The chain combines TRBV7-9 with TRBJ2-6, with 7 nucleotides matching TRBD1. This CDR3 has 13 amino acids. Germline CDR1 SEHNR, CDR2 FQNEAQ (reference sequence). Germline trimming cut 1 base from V and 12 bases from J; bases unmatched to any gene: 3. The CDR3 DNA reads TGTGCCAGCAGCTTAGAAGGGGGCGGCGTCCTGACTTTC. Translated: CASSLEGGGVLTF.

This clone was seen a few times. The genes are TRBV5-1 and TRBJ2-1; no definite D call. The CDR3 contains 13 residues. Between the trimmed V and J ends, which lost 4 bases and 5 bases, there was a span of 10 bases. Germline V gene lookup returns CDR1 SGHRS and CDR2 YFSETQ. Here the CDR3 DNA reads TGCGCCAGCAGCGCCGGAACTGACAATGAGCAGTTCTTC. Amino acid sequence: CASSAGTDNEQFF. Looking up the rest from reference TRBV5-1 and TRBJ2-1 gives the full variable domain: KAGVTQTPRYLIKTRGQQVTLSCSPISGHRSVSWYQQTPGQGLQFLFEYFSETQRNKGNFPGRFSGRQFSNSRSEMNVSTLELGDSALYLCASSAGTDNEQFFGPGTRLTVL.

The rearrangement joins TRBV5-1 to TRBJ2-7; D might be TRBD1 or TRBD2, each matching 6 bases. V gave up 5 bases and J gave up 3 bases, with 15 bases separating them. The germline gives CDR1 SGHRS, CDR2 YFSETQ. CDR3 length: 14 amino acids. The CDR3 protein is CASSLRGEVYEQYF. The CDR3 DNA is TGCGCCAGCAGTCTAAGGGGGGAGGTCTACGAGCAGTACTTC.

DNA of the CDR3: TGTGCCAGCAGCTTAATAGCGGGAGCGACAGATACGCAGTATTTT. Amino acid sequence: CASSLIAGATDTQYF. The chain combines TRBV7-3 with TRBJ2-3; 9 nucleotides line up with TRBD2. CDR1 and CDR2 from the germline V gene are SGHTA and FQGTGA. V dropped 1 base and J dropped 3; count of bases not matched to a gene: 2. CDR3 length: 15 amino acids.

Turning to this clone: This same CDR3 is encoded by further DNA sequences in the sample. The chain is built from TRBV5-4 and TRBJ2-7, with D possibly matching TRBD2 (7 bases). This CDR3 spans 15 amino acids. The V end lost 2 bases, the J end lost 0 bases, and 12 bases lay between the germline ends. CDR1 and CDR2 from the germline V gene are SGHNT and YYREEE (reference sequence). In DNA form, the CDR3 reads TGTGCCAGCAGCTTAGGGGGGGCTTCCTCCTACGAGCAGTACTTC. This gives the protein CASSLGGASSYEQYF.